Reported below is one T cell receptor (beta chain). The antigen it binds to is not known. One base away there is no much larger clone; base qualities are not given. V loses 1 base at its end and J loses 5 bases; junction bases beyond the gene matches: 9. The germline V gene specifies SGHTA as CDR1 and FQGNSA as CDR2. The CDR3 goes from the cysteine to the phenylalanine over 18 residues. The read is trimmed to its CDR3 DNA, 54 bases read in frame from base 1. This record comes from a study of T cells in Graves' hyperthyroidism and ophthalmopathy (dated by TCRdb to about 2019). For the wider study: Peripheral blood samples were taken at initial diagnosis, before any treatment was given. TCR V-J signatures able to tell the groups apart were searched for in a discovery cohort of more than 90 patients, of whom roughly 42 had Graves' ophthalmopathy and roughly 57 had stable Graves' hyperthyroidism. Prospective prediction of ophthalmopathy was tested in an independent validation cohort of 18 to 20 hyperthyroidism patients and around 16 patients who later progressed to ophthalmopathy. For training and testing, the 80 to 100 patients in the discovery cohort were randomly divided in a 7:3 ratio. In addition, the study compared T-cell repertoires in thyroid tissue and in blood from roughly six Graves' hyperthyroidism patients. After sampling, hyperthyroidism patients received methimazole starting at 30 mg daily, and ophthalmopathy patients received high-dose intravenous methylprednisolone. TCR Vbeta CDR3 sequencing of 130 to 150 peripheral blood samples (under 45 ophthalmopathy, about 74 hyperthyroidism and roughly 17 progressor patients) is reported in the paper.

The investigation overall reported the following: A 13 V-J signature model separated ophthalmopathy from stable hyperthyroidism, with about 88% sensitivity and about 81% specificity in cross-validation and 80%/75% in testing. Sample size was not statistically predetermined, and blinding of investigators to group allocation was not performed. In validation, the model predicted progression to ophthalmopathy with 55% to 71% sensitivity and approximately 74% specificity, a median of around six months before onset. Most expanded thyroid clonotypes (frequency above 0.001) were also found in blood, which suggests that blood repertoires may mirror thyroid immune responses.

The TCR beta CDR3 regions were amplified from RNA transcripts. For the first round of RT-PCR on the TCR CDR3, the HTBI primer set was used together with the Qiagen OneStep RT-PCR kit. A second multiplex PCR round built the libraries, followed by size selection and purification. The libraries were sequenced on an Illumina HiSeq2000 using paired-end 100 bp reads. The authors' pipeline ran thus. SOAPnuke was used to process the raw data, removing reads that contained adapters or uncalled bases, had a mean Phred below 15, or lacked an exact match to the constant primer or identifier. COPE v1.2.5 was used to merge high-quality paired reads, and clonotypes were defined as unique nucleotide sequences. MiTCR v1.1 was used to align clonotypes to the IMGT TRBV, TRBD and TRBJ reference segments. Only V-J combinations with frequency above 0.0001, covering about 99% of repertoires, were analysed. The TCS score was defined as F50 (clonal expansion) divided by E x V (chaos), with BLOSUM62-based TCRdist calculated between CDR3 peptides within each V-J. Welch's t-statistics and random forest reduced just over 500 V-J features to 10 to 15, which were used in a naive Bayes classifier (R e1071). TCRdb itself trimmed the public reads at Q25 with fastp, ran MiXCR and retained productive beta chains. CDR3 protein duplicates are merged, each entry listing the most common genes and DNA. The V and J calls reflect TCRdb's pipeline rather than the authors' work. This sample comprises almost 500,000 distinct CDR3 sequences, roughly 22% of them detected only once. The ten biggest clones cover approximately 49% of the sample.

Ophthalmopathy patients had moderately to severely active disease, Clinical Activity Score of at least 3, NOSPECS grade of at least 4, and duration under 3 months. Any patient with an uncontrolled infection, another autoimmune disease, pregnancy or lactation was excluded. Clinical symptoms, serum thyroxine and TRAb, thyroid ultrasound, and orbital computed tomography formed the basis for the diagnoses. PBMCs were isolated from about 9 ml of fresh peripheral blood by Ficoll-Paque density gradient centrifugation. Total RNA was extracted using Trizol reagent, and RNA quality was assessed on an Agilent 2100 Bioanalyzer.

Sequencing was done on a sample of blood. The chain joins TRBV7-2 to TRBJ2-3, with 13 middle bases fitting TRBD2. The sequence was obtained from a woman aged 65 to 85 with Graves' ophthalmopathy. The CDR3 reads as follows: CASSLGLLAGGPGDTQYF. The DNA reads TGTGCCAGCAGCTTAGGTTTACTAGCGGGAGGGCCTGGAGATACGCAGTATTTT. With the portions outside the CDR3 filled from the reference TRBV7-2 and TRBJ2-3 genes, the complete variable region becomes GAGVSQSPSNKVTEKGKDVELRCDPISGHTALYWYRQSLGQGLEFLIYFQGNSAPDKSGLPSDRFSAERTGGSVSTLTIQRTQQEDSAVYLCASSLGLLAGGPGDTQYFGPGTRLTVL.